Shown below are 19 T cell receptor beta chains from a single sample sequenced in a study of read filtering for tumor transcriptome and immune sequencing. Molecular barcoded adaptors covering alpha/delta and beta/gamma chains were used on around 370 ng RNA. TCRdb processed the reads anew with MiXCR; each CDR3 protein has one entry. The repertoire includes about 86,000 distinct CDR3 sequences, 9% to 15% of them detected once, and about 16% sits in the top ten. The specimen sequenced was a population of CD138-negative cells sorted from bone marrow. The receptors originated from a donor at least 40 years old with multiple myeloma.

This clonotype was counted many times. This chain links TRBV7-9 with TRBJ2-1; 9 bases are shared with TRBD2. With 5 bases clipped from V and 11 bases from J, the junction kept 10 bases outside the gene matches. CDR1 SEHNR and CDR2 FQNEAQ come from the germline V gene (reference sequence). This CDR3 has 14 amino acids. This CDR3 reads CASSLLAGTKQQFF. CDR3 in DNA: TGTGCCAGCAGCCTCCTAGCGGGGACTAAACAGCAGTTCTTC.

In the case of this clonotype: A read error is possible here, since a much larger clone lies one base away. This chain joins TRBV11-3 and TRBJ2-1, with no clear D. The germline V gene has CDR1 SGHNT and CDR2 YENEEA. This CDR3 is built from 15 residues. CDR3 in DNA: TGTGCCAGCAGCTTAGAGGGGTTCTCCCACAATGAGCAGCTCTTC. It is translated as CASSLEGFSHNEQLF.

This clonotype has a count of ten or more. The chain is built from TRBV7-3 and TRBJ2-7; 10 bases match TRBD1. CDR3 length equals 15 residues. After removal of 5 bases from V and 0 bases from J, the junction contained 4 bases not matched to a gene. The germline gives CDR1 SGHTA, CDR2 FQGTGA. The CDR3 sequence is CASSPGTGVSYEQYF. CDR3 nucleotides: TGTGCCAGCAGCCCGGGGACAGGGGTCTCCTACGAGCAGTACTTC.

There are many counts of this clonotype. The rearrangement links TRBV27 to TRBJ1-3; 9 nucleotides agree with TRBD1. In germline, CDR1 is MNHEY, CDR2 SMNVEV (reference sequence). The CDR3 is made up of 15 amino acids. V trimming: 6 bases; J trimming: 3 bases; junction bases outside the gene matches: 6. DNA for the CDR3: TGTGCCAGCAGGACCGGGACAGGGAGTGGAAACACCATATATTTT. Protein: CASRTGTGSGNTIYF.

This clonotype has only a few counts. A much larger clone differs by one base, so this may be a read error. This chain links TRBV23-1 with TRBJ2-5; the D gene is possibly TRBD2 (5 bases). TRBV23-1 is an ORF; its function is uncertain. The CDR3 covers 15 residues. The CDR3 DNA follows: TGCGCCAGCAGTCTCCCGACTACGTACCAAGAGACCCAGTGCTTC. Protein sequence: CASSLPTTYQETQCF.

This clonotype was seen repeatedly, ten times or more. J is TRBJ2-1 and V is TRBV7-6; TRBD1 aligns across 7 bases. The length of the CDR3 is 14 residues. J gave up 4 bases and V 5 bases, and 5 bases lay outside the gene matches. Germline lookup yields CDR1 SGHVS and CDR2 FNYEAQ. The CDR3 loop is CASSRDRAYNEQFF. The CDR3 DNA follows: TGTGCCAGCAGCCGCGACAGGGCGTACAATGAGCAGTTCTTC.

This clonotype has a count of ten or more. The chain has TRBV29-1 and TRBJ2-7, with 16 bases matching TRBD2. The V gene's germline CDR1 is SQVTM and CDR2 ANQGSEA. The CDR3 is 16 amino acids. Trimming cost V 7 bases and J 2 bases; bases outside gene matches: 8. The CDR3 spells CSGMGLAGGPAYEQYF. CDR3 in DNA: TGCAGCGGGATGGGACTAGCGGGAGGGCCTGCCTACGAGCAGTACTTC.

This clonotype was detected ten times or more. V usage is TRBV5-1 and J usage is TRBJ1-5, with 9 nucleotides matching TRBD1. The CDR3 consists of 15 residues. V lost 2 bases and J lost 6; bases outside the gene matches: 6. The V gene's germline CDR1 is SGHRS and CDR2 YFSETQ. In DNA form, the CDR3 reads TGCGCCAGCAGCTTACAGGGGGCGCGAGGTCAGCCCCAGCATTTT. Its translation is CASSLQGARGQPQHF.

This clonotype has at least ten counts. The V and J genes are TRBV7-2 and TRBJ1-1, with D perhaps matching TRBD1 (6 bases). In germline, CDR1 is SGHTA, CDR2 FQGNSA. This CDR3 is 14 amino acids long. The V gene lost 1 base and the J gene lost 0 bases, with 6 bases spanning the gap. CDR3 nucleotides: TGTGCCAGCAGCTTAGACAGGGTGAACACTGAAGCTTTCTTT. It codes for CASSLDRVNTEAFF.

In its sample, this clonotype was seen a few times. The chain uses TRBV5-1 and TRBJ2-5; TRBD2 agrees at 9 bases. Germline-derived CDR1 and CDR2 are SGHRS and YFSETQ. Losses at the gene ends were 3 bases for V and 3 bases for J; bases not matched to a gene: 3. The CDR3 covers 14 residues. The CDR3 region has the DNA TGCGCCAGCAGCTCGGCTAGCGGGGAAGAGACCCAGTACTTC. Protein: CASSSASGEETQYF.

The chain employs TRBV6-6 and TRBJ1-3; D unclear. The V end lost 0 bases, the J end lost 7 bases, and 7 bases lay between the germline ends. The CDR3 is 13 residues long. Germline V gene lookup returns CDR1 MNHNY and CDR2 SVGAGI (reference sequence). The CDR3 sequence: CASSYSEGNTIYF. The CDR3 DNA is TGTGCCAGCAGTTACTCCGAAGGCAACACCATATATTTT.

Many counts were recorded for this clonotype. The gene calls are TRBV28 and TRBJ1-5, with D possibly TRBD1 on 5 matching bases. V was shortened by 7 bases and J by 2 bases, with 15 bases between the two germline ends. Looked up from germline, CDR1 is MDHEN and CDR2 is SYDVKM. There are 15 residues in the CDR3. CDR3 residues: CASIPVGQGNQPQHF. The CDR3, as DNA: TGTGCCAGCATCCCCGTGGGGCAGGGCAATCAGCCCCAGCATTTT. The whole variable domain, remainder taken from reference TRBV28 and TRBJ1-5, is DVKVTQSSRYLVKRTGEKVFLECVQDMDHENMFWYRQDPGLGLRLIYFSYDVKMKEKGDIPEGYSVSREKKERFSLILESASTNQTSMYLCASIPVGQGNQPQHFGDGTRLSIL.

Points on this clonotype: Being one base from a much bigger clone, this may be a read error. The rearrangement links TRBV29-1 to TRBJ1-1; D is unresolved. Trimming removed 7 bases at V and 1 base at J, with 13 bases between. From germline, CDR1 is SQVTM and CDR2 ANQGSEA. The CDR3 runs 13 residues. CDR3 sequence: CSGAGARNTEAFF. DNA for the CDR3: TGCAGCGGGGCGGGAGCCAGGAACACTGAAGCTTTCTTT.

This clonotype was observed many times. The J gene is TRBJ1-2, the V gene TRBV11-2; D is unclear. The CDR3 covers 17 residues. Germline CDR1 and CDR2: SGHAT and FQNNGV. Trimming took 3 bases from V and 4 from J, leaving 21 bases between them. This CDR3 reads CASSFPMTGTEVYGYTF. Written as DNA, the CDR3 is TGTGCCAGCAGCTTTCCCATGACGGGTACGGAAGTCTATGGCTACACCTTC.

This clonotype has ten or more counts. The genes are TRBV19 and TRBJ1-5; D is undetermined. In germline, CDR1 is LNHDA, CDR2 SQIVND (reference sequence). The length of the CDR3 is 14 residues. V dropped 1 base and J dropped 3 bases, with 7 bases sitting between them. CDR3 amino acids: CASSIGQNNQPQHF. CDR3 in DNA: TGTGCCAGTAGTATAGGTCAGAACAATCAGCCCCAGCATTTT. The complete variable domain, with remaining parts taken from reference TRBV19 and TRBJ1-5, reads DGGITQSPKYLFRKEGQNVTLSCEQNLNHDAMYWYRQDPGQGLRLIYYSQIVNDFQKGDIAEGYSVSREKKESFPLTVTSAQKNPTAFYLCASSIGQNNQPQHFGDGTRLSIL.

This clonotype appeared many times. The CDR3 DNA reads as TGTGCCATCAGTGAGTCGATCGGGGGGTACAATGAGCAGTTCTTC. Amino acid sequence: CAISESIGGYNEQFF. This chain joins TRBV10-3 and TRBJ2-1; 7 bases match TRBD2. Per germline, CDR1 ENHRY and CDR2 SYGVKD. The CDR3 is 15 residues long. Unmatched junction bases numbered 3, after V lost 0 bases and J lost 4 bases.

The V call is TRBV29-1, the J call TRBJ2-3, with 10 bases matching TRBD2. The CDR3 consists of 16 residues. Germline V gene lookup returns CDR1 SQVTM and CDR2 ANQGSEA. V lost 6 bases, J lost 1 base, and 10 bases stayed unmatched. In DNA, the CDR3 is TGCAGCGTCGGGGCTAGCGGGAGAGACGGCACAGATACGCAGTATTTT. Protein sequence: CSVGASGRDGTDTQYF.

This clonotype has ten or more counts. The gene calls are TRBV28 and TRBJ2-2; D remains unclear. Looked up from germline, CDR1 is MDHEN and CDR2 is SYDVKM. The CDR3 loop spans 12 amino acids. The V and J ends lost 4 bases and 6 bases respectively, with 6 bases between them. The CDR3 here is CASSSRAGELFF. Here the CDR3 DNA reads TGTGCCAGCAGTTCGAGAGCCGGGGAGCTGTTTTTT.

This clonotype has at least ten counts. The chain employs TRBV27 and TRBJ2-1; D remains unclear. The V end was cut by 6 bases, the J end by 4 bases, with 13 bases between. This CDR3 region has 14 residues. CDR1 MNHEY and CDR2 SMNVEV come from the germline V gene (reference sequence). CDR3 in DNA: TGTGCCAGCAGCCGTCGTCGTGCTTACAATGAGCAGTTCTTC. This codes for CASSRRRAYNEQFF.